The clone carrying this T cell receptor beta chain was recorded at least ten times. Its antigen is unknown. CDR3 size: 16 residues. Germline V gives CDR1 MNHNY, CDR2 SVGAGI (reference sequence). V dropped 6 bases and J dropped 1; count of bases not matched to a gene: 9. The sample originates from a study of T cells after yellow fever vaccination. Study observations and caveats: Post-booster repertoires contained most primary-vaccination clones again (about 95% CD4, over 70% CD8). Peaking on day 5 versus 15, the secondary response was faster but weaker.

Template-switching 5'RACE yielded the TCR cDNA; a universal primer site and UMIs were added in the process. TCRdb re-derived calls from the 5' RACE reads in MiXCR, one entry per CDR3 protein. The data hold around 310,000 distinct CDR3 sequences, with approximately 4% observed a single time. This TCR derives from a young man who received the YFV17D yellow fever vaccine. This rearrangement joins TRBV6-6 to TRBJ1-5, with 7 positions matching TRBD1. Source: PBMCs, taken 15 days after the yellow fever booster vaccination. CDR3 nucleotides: TGTGCCAGCAGCCCCGACAGGGTGAGCAGCAATCAGCCCCAGCATTTT. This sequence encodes CASSPDRVSSNQPQHF.